These 25 T cell receptor delta chains share one sample of origin, sequenced in a study of Vδ1+ human thymocytes. General observations from the study: In the thymus, TRG and TRD repertoires looked highly polyclonal with Gaussian CDR3 lengths.

Extracted RNA was reverse transcribed into cDNA. Pooled V-gene forward primers with one constant-region reverse primer generated the CDR3 amplicons by multiplex PCR. TCRdb repeated clone calling on the multiplex PCR reads with CATT. The data contain over 45,000 delta-chain clones, about 15% of them singletons. These TCRs' antigens remain unknown. The specimen sequenced was Vdelta1+ gamma-delta thymocytes from the thymus. Subset defined: FACS-sorted CD3+ TCRalphabeta- TCRVdelta1+ TCRVdelta2- thymocytes. Receptors originate from a girl under three years old who had congenital heart surgery.

This clone was found a few times. The chain carries TRDV1 and TRDJ1; weak D call: TRDD3 (6 bases). The germline V gene encodes CDR1 TSWWSYY and CDR2 QGS. The CDR3 covers 16 residues. The V and J ends lost 2 bases and 0 bases respectively, with 13 bases between them. This CDR3 is CALGETCLGYTDKLIF. The DNA for the CDR3 is TGTGCTCTTGGGGAAACCTGCCTGGGGTACACCGATAAACTCATCTTT.

This clone was recorded many times. The J gene is TRDJ1, the V gene TRDV1; TRDD3 matches at 10 bases. V was pared by 3 bases and J by 0 bases, with 19 bases of the junction left unmatched. The germline gives CDR1 TSWWSYY, CDR2 QGS. The CDR3 consists of 21 residues. This CDR3 reads CALGDPLDWGIPWTDTDKLIF. In nucleotides, the CDR3 is TGTGCTCTTGGGGACCCCCTCGACTGGGGGATCCCGTGGACGGACACCGATAAACTCATCTTT.

This clone was seen more than once but under ten times. The chain employs TRDV1 and TRDJ1; 11 nucleotides line up with TRDD3. The CDR3 sequence is 20 residues long. Germline loops: CDR1 TSWWSYY, CDR2 QGS. The V gene end was trimmed by 1 base and the J gene end by 3 bases; junction bases not matched to a gene: 16. The CDR3 loop reads CALGEPFMYWGILRSDKLIF. In DNA form, the CDR3 reads TGTGCTCTTGGGGAACCATTCATGTACTGGGGGATATTGAGATCCGATAAACTCATCTTT.

This clone occurred a few times. The junction does not match germline at one end; this may be a read error. This chain links TRDV1 with TRDJ1; D uncertain. Germline V gives CDR1 TSWWSYY, CDR2 QGS. This CDR3 spans 18 amino acids. Here the CDR3 DNA reads TGTGCTCTTGGAGAACTCTCCTCAAACGATTCGTACACCGATAAACTCATCTTT. It translates to CALGELSSNDSYTDKLIF.

V and J are TRDV1 and TRDJ1, with 7 bases lining up with TRDD3. The CDR3 runs 23 residues. V lost 0 bases, J lost 0 bases, and 25 bases stayed unmatched. Germline CDR1 reads TSWWSYY; CDR2 reads QGS. The CDR3 region is CALGELFQGPHRVGDPHTDKLIF. In nucleotides, the CDR3 is TGTGCTCTTGGGGAACTTTTCCAAGGCCCCCACAGGGTGGGGGACCCGCACACCGATAAACTCATCTTT.

This clone was found a few times. The rearrangement links TRDV1 to TRDJ1; the match to TRDD3 covers 10 bases. In germline, CDR1 is TSWWSYY, CDR2 QGS. J gave up 2 bases and V 2 bases, and 38 bases lay outside the gene matches. The CDR3 consists of 27 residues. CDR3 amino acids: CALGEIFPTNHGEFNWGILTGTDKLIF. CDR3 DNA sequence: TGTGCTCTTGGGGAAATCTTTCCTACGAATCACGGGGAGTTCAACTGGGGGATCCTGACGGGTACCGATAAACTCATCTTT.

This clone was picked up a small number of times. At one of its ends the junction is not consistent with the germline gene, which may arise from a read error. This chain connects TRDV1 to TRDJ1, with D tentatively TRDD2 (6 bases). This CDR3 is built from 21 residues. Germline V gene sequence: CDR1 TSWWSYY, CDR2 QGS. The CDR3 region is CALGELRVSYADSKYTDKLIF. DNA for the CDR3: TGTGCTCTTGGGGAACTAAGGGTGTCCTACGCCGACTCAAAGTACACCGATAAGCTCATCTTT.

V gene TRDV1 combines with J gene TRDJ1; a weak D match, TRDD3 (6 bases). With 6 bases removed from V and 0 bases from J, the gap between germline ends came to 23 bases. Looked up from germline, CDR1 is TSWWSYY and CDR2 is QGS. This CDR3 is built from 18 residues. The CDR3 loop reads CALGHGGVGVPYTDKLIF. CDR3 DNA sequence: TGTGCTCTTGGTCATGGGGGGGTGGGGGTCCCCTACACCGATAAACTCATCTTT.

In this sample, this clone turned up a few times. The chain employs TRDV1 and TRDJ1; 9 bases map to TRDD3. Germline V lookup: CDR1 TSWWSYY, CDR2 QGS. CDR3 length: 17 amino acids. The J segment lost 0 bases and the V segment lost 3 bases, leaving 8 bases of the junction unmatched. The CDR3 protein is CALGDAGGFPYTDKLIF. DNA of the CDR3: TGTGCTCTTGGGGATGCTGGGGGATTTCCGTACACCGATAAACTCATCTTT.

The table lists this clone with a few counts. The genes are TRAV29/DV5 and TRDJ1; possibly TRDD2 or TRDD3 for D (7 bases each). V lost 1 base and J 0 bases, leaving 46 bases between the germline ends. The CDR3 runs to 26 residues. Germline V gene sequence: CDR1 NSMFDY, CDR2 ISSIKDK. This CDR3 reads CAASLGSYGRPVKVLGAPLDTDKLIF. DNA of the CDR3: TGTGCAGCAAGCCTCGGTTCCTACGGTAGGCCAGTGAAAGTTCTGGGGGCTCCGCTCGACACCGATAAACTCATCTTT.

V is TRDV1 and J is TRDJ1; 8 bases line up with TRDD3. Germline V lookup: CDR1 TSWWSYY, CDR2 QGS. There are 20 residues in the CDR3. V lost 8 bases to trimming and J lost 1 base; unmatched junction nucleotides: 24. This CDR3 is CALPTGTGGRKPKGTDKLIF. CDR3 DNA: TGTGCTCTTCCTACGGGGACTGGGGGCCGTAAACCGAAGGGCACCGATAAACTCATCTTT.

This clone was recorded a few times. The genes are TRDV1 and TRDJ1; 11 bases align to TRDD3. The CDR3 is made up of 21 amino acids. Germline values: CDR1 TSWWSYY, CDR2 QGS. The ends lost 0 bases at V and 0 bases at J; junction bases unmatched: 15. CDR3 protein: CALGELRAWGIRGAYTDKLIF. The CDR3 DNA reads TGTGCTCTTGGGGAACTAAGGGCTTGGGGGATACGCGGGGCTTACACCGATAAACTCATCTTT.

This clone was recorded a few times. The chain combines TRDV1 with TRDJ1, with TRDD3 matching 13 bases. The CDR3 spans 17 residues. V shed 4 bases and J 2 bases; nucleotides not matched to a gene: 7. CDR1 and CDR2 from the germline V gene are TSWWSYY and QGS. The CDR3 reads CALGATVLGDTTDKLIF. DNA for the CDR3: TGTGCTCTTGGGGCTACTGTACTGGGGGATACGACCGATAAACTCATCTTT.

The rearrangement joins TRDV1 to TRDJ1, with D possibly being TRDD3 (7 bases). V was trimmed by 1 base and J by 0 bases, leaving 24 bases between them. The CDR3 contains 20 residues. Germline V gives CDR1 TSWWSYY, CDR2 QGS. In DNA, the CDR3 is TGTGCTCTTGGGGAACGGGCTCCTACGGGGGGATCCGGTTACACCGATAAACTCATCTTT. It translates to CALGERAPTGGSGYTDKLIF.

This clone was found a few times. The V call is TRAV29/DV5, the J call TRDJ1; 8 bases line up with TRDD3. With 2 bases clipped from V and 7 bases from J, the junction kept 16 bases outside the gene matches. Germline V CDR1 and CDR2: NSMFDY, ISSIKDK. This CDR3 spans 16 amino acids. CDR3 DNA: TGTGCAGCAAGTCCACCCATGGTACTGGGGGTGGTTAAACTCATCTTT. Residues: CAASPPMVLGVVKLIF.

This clone was seen only a few times. The gene calls are TRDV1 and TRDJ1; 11 bases are a match to TRDD3. The junction had 14 bases not matched to a gene; V was cut back by 5 bases and J by 3 bases. This CDR3 region has 18 residues. CDR1 and CDR2 from the germline V gene are TSWWSYY and QGS. The CDR3 DNA sequence: TGTGCTCTTGGGAACGCCCCCGTACTGGGGGATAACGCCGATAAACTCATCTTT. It codes for CALGNAPVLGDNADKLIF.

This clone came up a few times. This chain joins TRDV1 and TRDJ1; TRDD3 might be the D (6 bases). This CDR3 is built from 21 residues. The germline V gene has CDR1 TSWWSYY and CDR2 QGS. V lost 0 bases to trimming and J lost 0 bases, with 26 bases between them. The DNA of the CDR3 is TGTGCTCTTGGGGAACTAGGCCCCTACGAGCTGGGGATCCAATACACCGATAAACTCATCTTT. Protein sequence: CALGELGPYELGIQYTDKLIF.

This clone has just a few counts. The rearrangement joins TRDV1 to TRDJ1, with D uncertain. The CDR3 spans 15 residues. CDR1 TSWWSYY and CDR2 QGS come from the germline V gene. The V gene lost 3 bases and the J gene lost 5 bases, with 16 bases spanning the gap. This CDR3 reads CALGELRELTDKLIF. CDR3 in DNA: TGTGCTCTTGGGGAGCTTCGGGAGCTGACAGATAAACTCATCTTT.

This clone has more than one count but fewer than ten. The J gene is TRDJ1, the V gene TRDV1, with TRDD3 matching over 13 bases. The germline CDR1 and CDR2 sequences are TSWWSYY and QGS. The V and J ends lost 3 bases and 0 bases, in that order; junction bases with no gene match: 13. The CDR3 sequence is 20 residues long. As DNA, the CDR3 is TGTGCTCTTGGGGACGAACGTGCACTGGGGGATACGGGGGACACCGATAAACTCATCTTT. Amino acids: CALGDERALGDTGDTDKLIF.

In this sample, this clone turned up a few times. The rearrangement joins TRDV1 to TRDJ1, with unresolved D. Germline loops: CDR1 TSWWSYY, CDR2 QGS. The CDR3 is made up of 18 amino acids. V gave up 0 bases and J gave up 2 bases, with 19 bases separating them. The CDR3 spells CALGELAVRWLSTDKLIF. The CDR3 DNA follows: TGTGCTCTTGGGGAACTAGCAGTTCGCTGGCTTTCGACCGATAAACTCATCTTT.

The chain recombines TRDV1 with TRDJ1; TRDD2 matches at 7 bases. The CDR3 extends over 23 amino acids. Germline values: CDR1 TSWWSYY, CDR2 QGS. V dropped 1 base and J dropped 0; count of bases not matched to a gene: 26. DNA for the CDR3: TGTGCTCTTGGGGAACCCTGGCCTTCCTCCTATCTCTCCGACCAACTTTACACCGATAAACTCATCTTT. Encoded protein: CALGEPWPSSYLSDQLYTDKLIF.

This clone was observed a handful of times. The chain carries TRDV2 and TRDJ1, with D possibly matching TRDD3 (6 bases). Between the trimmed V and J ends, which lost 1 base and 0 bases, there was a span of 11 bases. This CDR3 has 15 residues. Per the germline V gene, CDR1 is GEAIGNYY and CDR2 is EKD. CDR3 sequence: CACDTEGIYTDKLIF. CDR3 bases: TGTGCCTGTGACACGGAGGGGATTTACACCGATAAACTCATCTTT.

This clone was seen more than once but under ten times. The chain has TRDV1 and TRDJ1; the match to TRDD3 covers 7 bases. V gave up 4 bases and J gave up 0 bases; unmatched junction bases: 11. This CDR3 has 17 amino acids. Germline CDR1 and CDR2: TSWWSYY and QGS. The chain's CDR3 is CALGVPYLGGYTDKLIF. CDR3 in DNA: TGTGCTCTTGGGGTCCCGTATCTGGGGGGTTACACCGATAAACTCATCTTT.

This clone turned up a few times. The rearrangement links TRDV1 to TRDJ1; D uncertain. Trimming took 5 bases from V and 0 from J, leaving 13 bases between them. The germline V gene has CDR1 TSWWSYY and CDR2 QGS. The CDR3 contains 15 residues. This CDR3 is CALGTISRYTDKLIF. CDR3 sequence (DNA): TGTGCTCTTGGGACTATCTCCCGTTACACCGATAAACTCATCTTT.

This clone was seen more than once but under ten times. This chain connects TRDV1 to TRDJ1; TRDD3 aligns across 11 bases. Trimming at V came to 4 bases and at J to 0 bases, leaving 16 bases not matched to a gene. CDR1 is TSWWSYY and CDR2 is QGS in the germline V gene. This CDR3 region has 20 residues. CDR3 DNA: TGTGCTCTTGGGGCCTACCTCCCCTGGGGGATACAATGGAACACCGATAAACTCATCTTT. Its protein is CALGAYLPWGIQWNTDKLIF.